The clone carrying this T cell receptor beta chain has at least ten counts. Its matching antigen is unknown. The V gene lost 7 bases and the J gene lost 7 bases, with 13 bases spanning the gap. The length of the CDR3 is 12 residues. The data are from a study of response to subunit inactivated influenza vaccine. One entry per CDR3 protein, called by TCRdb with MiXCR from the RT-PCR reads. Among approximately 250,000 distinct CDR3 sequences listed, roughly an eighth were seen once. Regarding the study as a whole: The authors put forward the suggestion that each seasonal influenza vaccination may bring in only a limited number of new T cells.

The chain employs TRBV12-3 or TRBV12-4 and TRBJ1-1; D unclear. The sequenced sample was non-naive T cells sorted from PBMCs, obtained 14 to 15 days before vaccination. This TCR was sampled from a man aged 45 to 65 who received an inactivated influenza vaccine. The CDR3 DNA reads TGTGCCAGCAATTTCGCGGGAAGTGAAGCTTTCTTT. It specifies CASNFAGSEAFF.